What follows is one T cell receptor beta chain and its context. The data stem from a study of shared clonotypes between healthy human individuals. Study details: Every donor yielded three CD4 naive, three CD4 memory, two CD8 naive and one CD8 memory plate.

CDR1 and CDR2 from the germline V gene are SGHRS and YFSETQ. CDR3 length: 15 residues. Germline trimming cut 4 bases from V and 8 bases from J; bases unmatched to any gene: 5. Naive CD8 cells were CD45RO-negative, positively selected for CCR7, excluding terminally differentiated effector memory CD45RA+ cells. In the authors' methods: ImmunoSEQ output held junction-only sequences without quality scores, so filtering differed. Assay used: immunoSEQ multiplex PCR; TCRdb lists only in-frame clones, some missing. The V and J calls and the clone size are those of that table, but D and trimming were determined from the DNA. The sample consists of a few million clones, roughly 95% of them appearing once.

The receptor's source is a man younger than 35 in good health. Some clones in this sample may be carry-over from other donors' samples. Source material: naive CD8+ T cells from PBMCs. The chain has TRBV5-1 and TRBJ2-1; TRBD2 matches 14 bases. The CDR3 spells CASSVGLAGDYEQFF. The CDR3 DNA reads as TGCGCCAGCAGCGTGGGACTAGCGGGAGACTATGAGCAGTTCTTC.